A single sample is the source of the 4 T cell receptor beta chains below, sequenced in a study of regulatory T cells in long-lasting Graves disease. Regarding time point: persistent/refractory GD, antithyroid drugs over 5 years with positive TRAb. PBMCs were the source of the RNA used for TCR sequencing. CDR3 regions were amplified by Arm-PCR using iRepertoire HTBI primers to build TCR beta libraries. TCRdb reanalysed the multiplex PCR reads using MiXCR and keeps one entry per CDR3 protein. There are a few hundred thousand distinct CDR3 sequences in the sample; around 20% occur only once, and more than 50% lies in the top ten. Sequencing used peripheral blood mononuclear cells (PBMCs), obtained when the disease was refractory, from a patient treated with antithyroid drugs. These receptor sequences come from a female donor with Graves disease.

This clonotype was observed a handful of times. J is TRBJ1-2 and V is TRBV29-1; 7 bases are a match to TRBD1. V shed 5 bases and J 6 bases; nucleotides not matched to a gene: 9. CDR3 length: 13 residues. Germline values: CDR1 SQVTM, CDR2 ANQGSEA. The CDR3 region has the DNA TGCAGCGTTCCTAATACTGACAGGGATGGCTACACCTTC. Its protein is CSVPNTDRDGYTF.

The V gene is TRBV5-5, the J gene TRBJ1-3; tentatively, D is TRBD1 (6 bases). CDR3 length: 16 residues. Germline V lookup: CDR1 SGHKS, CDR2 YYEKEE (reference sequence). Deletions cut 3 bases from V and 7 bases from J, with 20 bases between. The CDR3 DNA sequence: TGTGCCAGCAGCTGGCCGGCGGGGGCTATTGGGAACACCATATATTTT. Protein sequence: CASSWPAGAIGNTIYF.

CDR3 amino acids: CASSVVGLAGGNEQFF. The CDR3 bases are TGTGCCAGCAGCGTAGTAGGCCTAGCGGGTGGGAATGAGCAGTTCTTC. The genes are TRBV9 and TRBJ2-1, with TRBD2 matching over 8 bases. Per germline, CDR1 SGDLS and CDR2 YYNGEE. CDR3 length equals 16 residues. The J segment lost 7 bases and the V segment lost 0 bases, leaving 9 bases of the junction unmatched.

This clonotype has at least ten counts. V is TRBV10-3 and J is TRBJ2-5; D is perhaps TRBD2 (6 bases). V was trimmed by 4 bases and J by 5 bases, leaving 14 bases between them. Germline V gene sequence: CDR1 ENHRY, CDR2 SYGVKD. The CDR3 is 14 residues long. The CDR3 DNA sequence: TGTGCCATCAGTGCCGGGACTGATATTGAGACCCAGTACTTC. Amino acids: CAISAGTDIETQYF.